The 23 T cell receptor beta chains given below trace back to one sample, sequenced in a study of blood T cell repertoires in COVID-19 (dated by TCRdb to the early 2020s). Library creation used the immunoSEQ multiplex PCR assay. TCRdb stores this immuneACCESS table with in-frame sequences only. Part of the clones is absent; in the studies checked, under half of the shortfall reflects unresolved V genes, and no reason is known for the rest. In this sample the table shows around 230,000 clones, around 89% of which occur a single time. Together, the top ten hold roughly 2.6% of the sample. The sample comprised PBMCs or T cells enriched from blood (not recorded which). These TCRs come from a woman in her 30s who had recovered from COVID-19.

The chain links TRBV11-1 to TRBJ2-3, with 8 bases matching TRBD1. Trimming removed 4 bases from V and 2 bases from J; junction bases left unmatched: 8. The germline gives CDR1 SGHAT, CDR2 FQDESV (reference sequence). The CDR3 is 16 amino acids. The CDR3 bases are TGTGCCAGCAGCTCCCGGGACAGGCGATCCACAGATACGCAGTATTTT. Translating gives CASSSRDRRSTDTQYF.

CDR3 nucleotides: TGCAGCGCCACCCAGGGGCCCGCCGGGGAGCTGTTTTTT. The encoded protein is CSATQGPAGELFF. The chain links TRBV29-1 to TRBJ2-2; possible D gene TRBD1, 6 bases. CDR1 and CDR2 from the germline V gene are SQVTM and ANQGSEA. This CDR3 is 13 amino acids long. Trimming removed 7 bases at V and 6 bases at J, with 15 bases between.

The chain has TRBV7-3 and TRBJ2-3; 8 bases are shared with TRBD2. The CDR3 has 13 amino acids. Germline V gene data show CDR1 as SGHTA and CDR2 as FQGTGA. V shed 6 bases, J shed 7 bases, and the junction held 6 bases outside the gene matches. Here the CDR3 reads CASRESGGHTQYF. CDR3 sequence (DNA): TGTGCCAGCAGGGAAAGCGGGGGTCATACGCAGTATTTT.

The J gene is TRBJ1-1, the V gene TRBV4-1; TRBD1 matches at 11 bases. The CDR3 is 16 residues long. Trimming took 5 bases from V and 1 from J; bases not matched to a gene: 6. CDR1 and CDR2 (germline): MGHRA, YSYEKL. CDR3 residues: CASSRDRGSGNTEAFF. The CDR3 DNA sequence: TGCGCCAGCAGCAGGGACAGGGGGTCGGGGAACACTGAAGCTTTCTTT.

This rearrangement joins TRBV15 to TRBJ2-5, with D perhaps TRBD1 (6 bases). CDR1 LNHNV and CDR2 YYDKDF come from the germline V gene (reference sequence). V lost 3 bases and J lost 5, with 16 bases in between. This CDR3 is built from 15 residues. In DNA form, the CDR3 reads TGTGCCACCAGCAGCTCAGGGGAGTTGAGGGAGACCCAGTACTTC. As protein: CATSSSGELRETQYF.

As for this clone: Distinct nucleotide sequences in the sample also encode this CDR3. This chain uses TRBV4-3 with TRBJ1-5, with a tentative D call TRBD1 (6 bases). The CDR3 totals 15 residues. Germline CDR1 is LGHNA and CDR2 is YSLEER. V was cut by 0 bases and J by 5 bases, with 11 bases left in between. The CDR3 is CASSQDRGGDQPQHF. The CDR3 DNA reads TGCGCCAGCAGCCAAGATCGAGGGGGGGATCAGCCCCAGCATTTT.

This clone has a handful of counts. J is TRBJ1-4 and V is TRBV5-1; 12 nucleotides align to TRBD1. The V gene's germline CDR1 is SGHRS and CDR2 YFSETQ. This CDR3 region has 16 residues. With V trimmed by 4 bases and J by 8 bases, 9 bases remained unmatched. The CDR3 reads CASSPLGTGGREKLFF. The CDR3 nucleotides read TGCGCCAGCAGCCCTCTAGGGACAGGGGGCCGGGAAAAACTGTTTTTT.

The chain employs TRBV5-1 and TRBJ1-6; the match to TRBD1 covers 8 bases. Germline CDR1 SGHRS, CDR2 YFSETQ. Trimming cost V 7 bases and J 11 bases; bases outside gene matches: 11. The CDR3 spans 14 residues. CDR3 sequence reads: CASSTGTGGAPLHF. The CDR3 DNA is TGCGCCAGCTCGACCGGGACAGGCGGTGCACCCCTCCACTTT. Together with reference TRBV5-1 and TRBJ1-6, the CDR3 gives the full variable domain: KAGVTQTPRYLIKTRGQQVTLSCSPISGHRSVSWYQQTPGQGLQFLFEYFSETQRNKGNFPGRFSGRQFSNSRSEMNVSTLELGDSALYLCASSTGTGGAPLHFGNGTRLTVT.

This chain links TRBV15 with TRBJ1-4; unclear D gene. The CDR3 loop spans 17 amino acids. The ends were cut back, 5 bases at V and 4 bases at J, with 20 bases in the middle. Germline CDR1 LNHNV, CDR2 YYDKDF (reference sequence). Here the CDR3 DNA reads TGTGCCACCAGCCCCGGGGAGGGCGGGTTGGTTAATGAAAAACTGTTTTTT. This codes for CATSPGEGGLVNEKLFF.

The V call is TRBV2, the J call TRBJ1-5; D may be TRBD1 (6 bases). Trimming stripped 6 bases from V and 0 bases from J, with 24 bases between. There are 19 residues in the CDR3. From germline, CDR1 is SNHLY and CDR2 FYNNEI. The CDR3 nucleotides read TGTGCCAGCAGCTATAAGGGACAACCCAGCAGTTATAGCAATCAGCCCCAGCATTTT. Its protein is CASSYKGQPSSYSNQPQHF.

CDR3 amino acids: CASSQDVREEGYTF. CDR3 coding DNA: TGCGCCAGCAGCCAAGATGTCAGGGAGGAGGGCTACACCTTC. This chain links TRBV4-3 with TRBJ1-2; weak D call: TRBD1 (5 bases). The V end was cut by 0 bases, the J end by 8 bases, with 13 bases between. The CDR3 extends over 14 amino acids. The germline V gene encodes CDR1 LGHNA and CDR2 YSLEER.

This clone has only a few counts. The V gene is TRBV5-1, the J gene TRBJ2-7; maybe TRBD2 (5 bases). The V and J ends lost 0 bases and 4 bases respectively, with 11 bases between them. The CDR3 consists of 14 residues. Germline V lookup: CDR1 SGHRS, CDR2 YFSETQ. The CDR3 DNA reads TGCGCCAGCAGCTTGGTTCTAACGGGGTACGAGCAGTACTTC. Amino acids: CASSLVLTGYEQYF.

The gene calls are TRBV7-2 and TRBJ1-5; 7 nucleotides match TRBD1. The germline gives CDR1 SGHTA, CDR2 FQGNSA. The CDR3 totals 15 residues. Germline trimming cut 1 base from V and 0 bases from J; bases unmatched to any gene: 0. CDR3 in DNA: TGTGCCAGCAGCTTAGGACAGGGTAGCAATCAGCCCCAGCATTTT. Residues: CASSLGQGSNQPQHF.

The CDR3 loop reads CASSLRGYGYTF. CDR3 nucleotide sequence: TGTGCCAGCAGCTTACGGGGCTATGGCTACACCTTC. This rearrangement joins TRBV5-6 to TRBJ1-2; D unresolved. CDR3 length: 12 residues. Germline V lookup: CDR1 SGHDT, CDR2 YYEEEE. The V end was cut by 2 bases, the J end by 4 bases, with 6 bases between.

This chain links TRBV4-2 with TRBJ2-5, with TRBD2 identical over 11 bases. The CDR3 has 16 amino acids. The J segment lost 5 bases and the V segment lost 1 base, leaving 6 bases of the junction unmatched. CDR1 is LGHNA, CDR2 YNFKEQ, per germline. The CDR3 loop is CASSQVSSGGIETQYF. CDR3 DNA sequence: TGTGCCAGCAGCCAAGTTTCTAGCGGGGGGATCGAGACCCAGTACTTC.

The chain combines TRBV7-9 with TRBJ2-3; 13 bases map to TRBD2. Trimming took 3 bases from V and 5 from J; bases not matched to a gene: 5. The germline gives CDR1 SEHNR, CDR2 FQNEAQ (reference sequence). The CDR3 totals 16 residues. DNA of the CDR3: TGTGCCAGCAGCTTGACTAGCGGGGGGCGTAAAGATACGCAGTATTTT. It codes for CASSLTSGGRKDTQYF.

This clone was seen just once. V is TRBV9 and J is TRBJ2-2, with D unresolved. Deletions cut 3 bases from V and 4 bases from J, with 13 bases between. The CDR3 length is 15 residues. Germline values: CDR1 SGDLS, CDR2 YYNGEE. CDR3: CASSGGLPGTGELFF. The CDR3 region has the DNA TGTGCCAGCAGCGGCGGCCTTCCCGGCACCGGGGAGCTGTTTTTT. Together with reference TRBV9 and TRBJ2-2, the CDR3 gives the full variable domain: DSGVTQTPKHLITATGQRVTLRCSPRSGDLSVYWYQQSLDQGLQFLIQYYNGEERAKGNILERFSAQQFPDLHSELNLSSLELGDSALYFCASSGGLPGTGELFFGEGSRLTVL.

The chain recombines TRBV7-2 with TRBJ1-1; D unclear. The V end was cut by 3 bases, the J end by 0 bases, with 5 bases between. The length of the CDR3 is 13 residues. Per germline, CDR1 SGHTA and CDR2 FQGNSA. The CDR3 sequence is CASSFNLNTEAFF. Here the CDR3 DNA reads TGTGCCAGCAGCTTTAATCTGAACACTGAAGCTTTCTTT.

The chain carries TRBV5-1 and TRBJ1-2; D unresolved. V lost 4 bases, J lost 3 bases, and 10 bases lay in between. The germline V gene encodes CDR1 SGHRS and CDR2 YFSETQ. The CDR3 is 13 amino acids. CDR3 sequence reads: CASSEDGDYGYTF. DNA of the CDR3: TGCGCCAGCAGCGAGGACGGGGACTATGGCTACACCTTC.

V gene TRBV7-2 combines with J gene TRBJ1-3; TRBD1 might be the D (6 bases). The germline gives CDR1 SGHTA, CDR2 FQGNSA. Trimming removed 2 bases from V and 4 bases from J, with 12 bases in between. The CDR3 totals 15 residues. CDR3 DNA: TGTGCCAGCAGCTTATTGGGGGCCTGGGGAAACACCATATATTTT. Residues: CASSLLGAWGNTIYF. Full variable domain (rest looked up from reference TRBV7-2 and TRBJ1-3): GAGVSQSPSNKVTEKGKDVELRCDPISGHTALYWYRQSLGQGLEFLIYFQGNSAPDKSGLPSDRFSAERTGGSVSTLTIQRTQQEDSAVYLCASSLLGAWGNTIYFGEGSWLTVV.

The chain couples TRBV29-1 to TRBJ1-4, with 10 bases identical to TRBD1. CDR3 length: 14 amino acids. Per the germline V gene, CDR1 is SQVTM and CDR2 is ANQGSEA. CDR3 bases: TGCGGGGGGACAGGGGCGGCAACTAATGAAAAACTGTTTTTT. It encodes CGGTGAATNEKLFF. The whole variable domain, filled in from reference TRBV29-1 and TRBJ1-4, reads SAVISQKPSRDICQRGTSLTIQCQVDSQVTMMFWYRQQPGQSLTLIATANQGSEATYESGFVIDKFPISRPNLTFSTLTVSNMSPEDSSIYLCGGTGAATNEKLFFGSGTQLSVL.

This clone has only a few counts. The chain has TRBV4-2 and TRBJ2-1; 7 bases agree with TRBD2. The trim removed 0 bases at V and 2 bases at J, leaving 4 bases unmatched. The CDR3 contains 16 residues. The V gene's germline CDR1 is LGHNA and CDR2 YNFKEQ. CDR3 sequence (DNA): TGTGCCAGCAGCCAAGAGTCGGGGGGTCCCTACAATGAGCAGTTCTTC. This gives the protein CASSQESGGPYNEQFF.

This rearrangement joins TRBV7-6 to TRBJ1-6; 9 bases are a match to TRBD1. The germline V gene has CDR1 SGHVS and CDR2 FNYEAQ. The CDR3 sequence is 15 residues long. V shed 5 bases and J 6 bases; nucleotides not matched to a gene: 5. CDR3 in amino acids: CASSPMGQGNSPLHF. The CDR3 DNA follows: TGTGCCAGCAGCCCGATGGGACAGGGTAATTCACCCCTCCACTTT.